This TCR beta chain was sequenced during a study of cytomegalovirus exposure and HLA in healthy donors. Vbeta (60) and Jbeta (13) primers were used in the PCR. Sequenced by immunoSEQ multiplex PCR; TCRdb stores in-frame clones only, minus some. The table includes about 120,000 clones, roughly 80% detected once. CDR3 length: 14 residues. The germline V gene encodes CDR1 SEHNR and CDR2 FQNEAQ (reference sequence). Trimming took off 8 bases at V and 0 bases at J, with 11 bases between the two ends. V usage is TRBV7-9 and J usage is TRBJ1-3; tentative D call: TRBD1 (6 bases). Sequenced material: PBMCs. This TCR was sampled from a woman between 40 and 55 years old in good health and CMV-seropositive. The CDR3, as DNA: TGTGCCAGCGGGGGGGACACCTCTGGAAACACCATATATTTT. Translating it yields CASGGDTSGNTIYF.